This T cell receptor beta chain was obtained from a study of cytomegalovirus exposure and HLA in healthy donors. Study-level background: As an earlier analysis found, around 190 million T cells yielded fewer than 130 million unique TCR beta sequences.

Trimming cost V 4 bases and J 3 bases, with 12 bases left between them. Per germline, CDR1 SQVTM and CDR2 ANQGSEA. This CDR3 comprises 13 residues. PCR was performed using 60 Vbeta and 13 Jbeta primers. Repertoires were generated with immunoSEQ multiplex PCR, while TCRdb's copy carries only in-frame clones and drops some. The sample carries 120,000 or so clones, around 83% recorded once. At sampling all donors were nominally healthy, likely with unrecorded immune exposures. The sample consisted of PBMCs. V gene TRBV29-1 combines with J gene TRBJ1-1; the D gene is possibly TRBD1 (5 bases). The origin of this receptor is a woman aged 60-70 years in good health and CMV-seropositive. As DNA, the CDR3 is TGCAGCGTTGCAGCCTCAGGGTACACTGAAGCTTTCTTT. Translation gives CSVAASGYTEAFF.